Below, 20 T cell receptor beta chains from the same sample are listed, as sequenced in a study of T cell responses to AZD1222 COVID-19 vaccine. Profiling relied on immunoSEQ multiplex PCR, and the TCRdb table lists in-frame clones only, not all of them. Here the sample spans 150,000 to 180,000 clones, 75% to 95% being singletons. Sequenced material: peripheral blood, taken on day 0 of AZD1222 vaccination. These receptors were taken from an adult in good health.

CDR3 sequence: CASSQELAGKRGNEQFF. CDR3 sequence (DNA): TGTGCCAGCAGCCAAGAACTAGCCGGAAAGAGAGGCAATGAGCAGTTCTTC. This chain uses TRBV14 with TRBJ2-1; D is possibly TRBD2 (6 bases). V was shortened by 0 bases and J by 6 bases, with 18 bases between the two germline ends. Per the germline V gene, CDR1 is SGHDN and CDR2 is FVKESK. This CDR3 has 17 amino acids.

The rearrangement uses TRBV2 and TRBJ2-1; D is unclear. The V end lost 2 bases, the J end lost 6 bases, and 11 bases lay between the germline ends. The CDR3 has 14 amino acids. The V gene's germline CDR1 is SNHLY and CDR2 FYNNEI. CDR3 protein: CASSEFGVGNEQFF. CDR3 in DNA: TGTGCCAGCAGTGAATTTGGGGTCGGCAATGAGCAGTTCTTC.

The chain has TRBV28 and TRBJ1-6; 8 bases agree with TRBD1. The CDR3 totals 16 residues. CDR1 MDHEN and CDR2 SYDVKM come from the germline V gene. V lost 4 bases, J lost 9 bases, and 11 bases stayed unmatched. For the CDR3, the DNA is TGTGCCAGCAGTTGGTGGGCCGGGACAGGTGCTTCACCCCTCCACTTT. Its protein product is CASSWWAGTGASPLHF.

The V and J genes are TRBV4-3 and TRBJ1-4; D possibly corresponds to TRBD1 (5 bases). Germline CDR1 is LGHNA and CDR2 is YSLEER. The CDR3 runs to 16 residues. V lost 0 bases to trimming and J lost 8 bases, with 16 bases between them. The CDR3 protein is CASSQDSGLGTEKLFF. For the CDR3, the DNA is TGCGCCAGCAGCCAAGATTCGGGACTTGGAACGGAAAAACTGTTTTTT.

This sequence joins TRBV5-1 and TRBJ2-5; TRBD2 agrees at 7 bases. This CDR3 has 15 residues. Losses at the gene ends were 1 base for V and 5 bases for J; bases not matched to a gene: 8. Germline-derived CDR1 and CDR2 are SGHRS and YFSETQ. In DNA, the CDR3 is TGCGCCAGCAGCTTGTACACGGGAGGAGGGGAGACCCAGTACTTC. Amino acids: CASSLYTGGGETQYF.

The chain is built from TRBV18 and TRBJ1-6, with D maybe TRBD1 (5 bases). The length of the CDR3 is 15 residues. With 1 base removed from V and 7 bases from J, the gap between germline ends came to 11 bases. The V gene's germline CDR1 is KGHSH and CDR2 LQKENI. This CDR3 is CASSPRERGNSPLHF. The CDR3, as DNA: TGTGCCAGCTCACCACGGGAGAGGGGCAATTCACCCCTCCACTTT.

V usage is TRBV27 and J usage is TRBJ1-1; TRBD1 might be the D (5 bases). Germline loops: CDR1 MNHEY, CDR2 SMNVEV (reference sequence). CDR3 length: 18 amino acids. Deletions cut 5 bases from V and 2 bases from J, with 24 bases between. CDR3 nucleotide sequence: TGTGCCAGCAGTCCGGACCGGCGACAGATCGGGTTCAACACTGAAGCTTTCTTT. It translates to CASSPDRRQIGFNTEAFF.

The CDR3 DNA reads TGTGCCAGTAGTATAGATCTTCGGCAGGGATACGAGCAGTACTTC. Its protein product is CASSIDLRQGYEQYF. The rearrangement links TRBV19 to TRBJ2-7, with D tentatively TRBD1 (5 bases). The CDR3 runs to 15 residues. V was clipped by 0 bases and J by 4 bases, with 13 bases between them. Germline V gene data show CDR1 as LNHDA and CDR2 as SQIVND (reference sequence). Looking up the rest from reference TRBV19 and TRBJ2-7 gives the full variable domain: DGGITQSPKYLFRKEGQNVTLSCEQNLNHDAMYWYRQDPGQGLRLIYYSQIVNDFQKGDIAEGYSVSREKKESFPLTVTSAQKNPTAFYLCASSIDLRQGYEQYFGPGTRLTVT.

The gene calls are TRBV7-8 and TRBJ2-5; D could derive from TRBD1 or TRBD2 (5 bases each). V dropped 1 base and J dropped 5 bases, with 8 bases sitting between them. Germline-derived CDR1 and CDR2 are SGHVS and FQNEAQ. The CDR3 contains 13 residues. The CDR3 nucleotides are TGTGCCAGCAGCTTAGGGGACGACGAGACCCAGTACTTC. Translated, it gives CASSLGDDETQYF.

The chain combines TRBV28 with TRBJ1-1; D is unclear. V was clipped by 2 bases and J by 4 bases, with 11 bases between them. This CDR3 is built from 14 residues. In germline, CDR1 is MDHEN, CDR2 SYDVKM. The CDR3 nucleotides read TGTGCCAGCAGTTTAGAAAACAGAGGCACTGAAGCTTTCTTT. It specifies CASSLENRGTEAFF.

The rearrangement links TRBV11-3 to TRBJ2-1; 8 bases agree with TRBD2. The V segment lost 0 bases and the J segment 7 bases; nucleotides outside the gene matches: 14. The CDR3 has 18 residues. Germline CDR1 and CDR2: SGHNT and YENEEA. The CDR3 nucleotides read TGTGCCAGCAGCTTAGAATCCCTAACGGGAGGGCCTGAGAATGAGCAGTTCTTC. Encoded protein: CASSLESLTGGPENEQFF.

This clone was recorded only once. The chain links TRBV5-1 to TRBJ2-5; TRBD2 might be the D (6 bases). The CDR3 runs 13 residues. Looked up from germline, CDR1 is SGHRS and CDR2 is YFSETQ. The ends were cut back, 3 bases at V and 5 bases at J, with 11 bases in the middle. Here the CDR3 DNA reads TGCGCCAGCAGCTCGCTAGCGTCGGAGACCCAGTACTTC. Translating it yields CASSSLASETQYF.

The chain joins TRBV2 to TRBJ2-1, with 10 positions matching TRBD1. The V and J ends lost 6 bases and 9 bases, in that order; junction bases with no gene match: 11. The CDR3 runs to 15 residues. Looked up from germline, CDR1 is SNHLY and CDR2 is FYNNEI. This CDR3 reads CASRRPGQGKGEQFF. DNA for the CDR3: TGTGCCAGCAGGAGGCCGGGACAGGGGAAAGGTGAGCAGTTCTTC.

The chain uses TRBV2 and TRBJ2-5, with TRBD2 matching over 9 bases. The ends lost 11 bases at V and 5 bases at J; junction bases unmatched: 9. This CDR3 has 13 amino acids. Germline V gene sequence: CDR1 SNHLY, CDR2 FYNNEI. CDR3 DNA sequence: TGTGCCCGCGGGGGGGGGTCCGAGGAGACCCAGTACTTC. Residues: CARGGGSEETQYF.

The chain recombines TRBV6-5 with TRBJ1-2; tentative D call: TRBD1 (6 bases). The V end lost 6 bases, the J end lost 5 bases, and 16 bases lay between the germline ends. There are 14 residues in the CDR3. Looked up from germline, CDR1 is MNHEY and CDR2 is SVGAGI. The CDR3 DNA reads TGTGCCAGCAGACCCGGAGGGGGAGGGTATGGCTACACCTTC. Encoded protein: CASRPGGGGYGYTF.

This chain connects TRBV7-9 to TRBJ2-5; perhaps TRBD1 as D (6 bases). This CDR3 comprises 14 residues. The germline V gene encodes CDR1 SEHNR and CDR2 FQNEAQ (reference sequence). The V gene lost 5 bases and the J gene lost 5 bases, with 15 bases spanning the gap. The CDR3 sequence: CASSKSGTMETQYF. Here the CDR3 DNA reads TGTGCCAGCAGCAAGTCCGGGACAATGGAGACCCAGTACTTC.

The rearrangement uses TRBV7-9 and TRBJ2-1, with TRBD2 identical over 7 bases. Germline V gene sequence: CDR1 SEHNR, CDR2 FQNEAQ (reference sequence). J was trimmed by 2 bases and V by 0 bases; bases with no gene match: 1. The CDR3 contains 15 residues. The CDR3 here is CASSLAGGPYNEQFF. CDR3 nucleotides: TGTGCCAGCAGCTTAGCGGGAGGGCCCTACAATGAGCAGTTCTTC.

V usage is TRBV2 and J usage is TRBJ2-3; possibly TRBD2 for D (6 bases). Trimming removed 1 base from V and 2 bases from J, with 10 bases in between. The CDR3 runs 15 residues. Germline values: CDR1 SNHLY, CDR2 FYNNEI. DNA of the CDR3: TGTGCCAGCAGTGAAGGGCGGGGAGACACAGATACGCAGTATTTT. Protein sequence: CASSEGRGDTDTQYF.

This chain links TRBV3-1 (or the pseudogene TRBV3-2) with TRBJ2-5, with D perhaps assigned TRBD1 or TRBD2 (5 bases each). This CDR3 contains 14 residues. V lost 0 bases and J lost 7, with 12 bases in between. Germline loops: CDR1 LGHDT, CDR2 YNNKEL (reference sequence). CDR3 sequence: CASSQEGTLGTQYF. CDR3 nucleotide sequence: TGTGCCAGCAGCCAAGAAGGGACCCTGGGGACCCAGTACTTC.

The chain has TRBV4-2 and TRBJ2-7, with 9 nucleotides matching TRBD2. V lost 2 bases to trimming and J lost 6 bases; unmatched junction nucleotides: 20. Germline CDR1 reads LGHNA; CDR2 reads YNFKEQ. CDR3 size: 19 residues. This chain's CDR3 is CASSQTTGTSLGEWSEQYF. The CDR3 nucleotides read TGTGCCAGCAGCCAAACAACCGGGACTAGCCTTGGAGAGTGGAGCGAGCAGTACTTC.